This is a list of T cell receptor beta chains from one sample in a study of cytomegalovirus exposure and HLA in healthy donors. The protocol was immunoSEQ multiplex PCR, while the TCRdb copy is restricted to in-frame clones and leaves out a portion. This sample carries about 180,000 clones, roughly four fifths of them seen once, and the ten largest clones take about 1.5%. Sample: PBMCs. The receptors were sampled from a young man in good health and CMV-seronegative. Each CDR3 is given with its conserved first and last residue.

CDR3aa,len,v_gene,j_gene
CASQDGLNYGYTF,13,TRBV9,TRBJ1-2
CASNQPDRVYEQYF,14,TRBV6-6,TRBJ2-7
CASSFPRTGRTEAFF,15,TRBV28,TRBJ1-1
CASSITTDQETQYF,14,TRBV25-1,TRBJ2-5
CASSHGTRAYEQYF,14,TRBV27,TRBJ2-7
CASSDLTGTYMTQYF,15,TRBV28,TRBJ2-5
CASSPGQMVKNIQYF,15,TRBV7-9,TRBJ2-4
CASSRRTTSTNTDTQYF,17,TRBV7-3,TRBJ2-3
CASSRDAGHGYTF,13,TRBV5-1,TRBJ1-2
CASRPPGQGSTDTQYF,16,TRBV11-2,TRBJ2-3
CATSIDRGYEQYF,13,TRBV15,TRBJ2-7
CASSVEAGWYEQYF,14,TRBV9,TRBJ2-7